This T cell receptor beta chain was profiled in a study of shared clonotypes between healthy human individuals. Study summary: Donors had three CD4 naive, three CD4 memory, two CD8 naive and one CD8 memory plate apiece. Study-wide results and caveats: Only blood was sampled, and tissue TCR repertoires likely differ from blood ones. Across subsets, estimated richness was generally greater for naive than for memory populations.

As to this clone: What it recognizes is unknown.

As handled by the study authors: From ImmunoSEQ came sequences covering only the junction and carrying no quality scores, so filtering differed. Some clones are missing from TCRdb's copy, which holds only in-frame ones; the method was immunoSEQ multiplex PCR. Clone size and the V and J calls come from that table; the DNA yielded D and trimming. The table lists around 620,000 clones, 90% to 95% of them singletons. Naivety among CD8 cells was defined by CD45RO negativity and positive CCR7 selection, thereby excluding terminally differentiated effector memory CD45RA+ cells. Trimming cost V 6 bases and J 7 bases, with 19 bases left between them. Germline CDR1 reads MNHEY; CDR2 reads SMNVEV (reference sequence). This CDR3 is built from 14 residues.

Source material: naive CD8+ T cells sorted from blood. V gene TRBV27 combines with J gene TRBJ2-7; D unresolved. The sequence was collected from a woman in her twenties or thirties in good health. In nucleotides, the CDR3 is TGTGCCAGCAGGGTGGCCGCTCCGTCTTTTGAGCAGTACTTC. It specifies CASRVAAPSFEQYF.